The present TCR beta chain was sequenced within a study of cytomegalovirus exposure and HLA in healthy donors listed by TCRdb under 2017. With respect to the entire study: In an earlier analysis of roughly 500 of the donors, approximately 260 Gb of sequence data and 117 million unique TCR beta sequences from 180 million or so T cells were reported. An early release covering some 640 HLA-typed donors comprised around 300 gigabases of sequencing data and about 90 million unique TCR sequences. The genetic ancestry cluster associated with self-reported Caucasian donors included about four fifths of the roughly 400 genotyped donors. The aim of the study was to test whether cataloging public T cell receptors could identify signatures of past pathogen exposure. Using immunosequencing, the study profiled T cell repertoires from roughly 650 subjects and related those repertoires to cytomegalovirus serostatus. Along with the roughly 670-subject first cohort, a separate validation cohort of 120 different subjects was used. To predict cytomegalovirus infection status, the study brought together high-throughput TCR immunosequencing, statistical association of individual TCRs with disease status, and machine learning. To study patterns of TCR occurrence, a later analysis re-analyzed previously published TCR beta repertoires from around 700 donors and added high-resolution HLA genotyping. Rather than drawing on any new phenotypic data, the later analysis identified candidate immune exposures from TCR beta sequences and the way those sequences occurred across donors. In an earlier analysis of more than 550 of the donors, high-throughput TCR beta sequencing was used to judge whether each TCR beta V gene segment behaved as functional or pseudogenic. Donor age, sex, ethnicity and CMV serostatus were compiled together with the repertoire data. A later genetic analysis took genome-wide SNP genotypes for about 55% of the 666 donors and used that subset as a discovery cohort. All discovery cohort repertoires had been generated using a single sequencing platform. HLA typing covered class I and class II loci at four-digit resolution. Typing coverage differed by locus: A, B, C, DRB1 and DQB1 were typed in roughly 620-640 donors, DQA1 in 522, DPA1 in some 570, and DPB1 in 450 to 490. A handful of DR-DQ haplotypes were treated as single units for association and clustering because of strong linkage in the cohort. On average, around 240,000 unique TCR beta nucleotide sequences were sequenced per donor among about 400 genotyped donors of the cohort, with roughly 20% of those sequences being non-productive.

The receptor library was made with the immunoSEQ multiplex PCR assay. A mixture of 60 forward primers for TCR Vbeta segments and 13 reverse primers for TCR Jbeta segments was used in the multiplex PCR. The CDR3 region of rearranged TCR beta genes was amplified from genomic DNA by a multiplex PCR assay. The Illumina HiSeq System was used to sequence the amplified TCR beta libraries as 87-base-pair reads. Per the original workflow: A later analysis counted 75 million to 100 million unique TCR beta chains across the 670 or so repertoires, and some 12 million of these chains were shared by at least two donors. To remove PCR and sequencing errors, raw reads were error-corrected and collapsed into unique sequences using a nearest-neighbor algorithm that merged closely related sequences. CDR3 sequences were aligned to IMGT reference sequences to assign V, D and J gene segments. For a sequence to be retained, a match of at least six nucleotides was required to both a V gene segment and a J gene segment. Rearrangements were called productive when the CDR3 lacked stop codons and stayed in frame with V and J; all others were non-productive. Following IMGT convention, CDR3 was defined as the stretch from the second conserved V-encoded cysteine up to the conserved J-encoded phenylalanine. Sequences without an unambiguous match to a single V gene segment were excluded from the earlier analysis of 587 of the donors. In an earlier analysis of a few hundred of the donors, V segments were called functional above 56.7% productive rearrangements and were called segregating when the between-donor standard deviation exceeded 5%. A statistical classification framework was developed to diagnose cytomegalovirus status using the catalog of TCR beta chain sequences. In a later analysis, V and J genes were assigned by comparing TCR nucleotide sequences against IMGT/GENE-DB human TR gene sequences. The TCRdist pipeline was used in a later analysis to assign CDR3 sequences and most-parsimonious VDJ recombination scenarios. In a later analysis, each TCR beta chain was defined by its CDR3 amino acid sequence together with its V-gene family, and reads without a unique V-gene family were excluded. A later analysis removed 500 to 650 highly shared, low-generation-probability nucleotide sequences to deal with suspected cross-contamination and a sequencing artifact. In a later analysis, a clonal expansion index for each public chain was calculated from normalized within-repertoire ranks of inferred template counts. A later analysis computed generation probabilities with a VDJ recombination model fitted to out-of-frame rearrangements, and checked the results against IGoR. In a later analysis, hypergeometric tests were used to score TCR-TCR, TCR-HLA and TCR-CMV co-occurrence, with a repertoire-size bias correction applied to TCR pairs. In a later analysis, false discovery rates were estimated by permuting HLA or CMV assignments 20 times. In a later analysis, co-occurring TCRs were grouped using DBSCAN, and TCRdist sequence similarity was added for clustering within HLA-allele-positive subsets. For co-occurrence clustering, repertoires with fewer than 30,000 or more than 120,000 public chains were excluded, along with 5 or 6 repertoires with anomalous nucleotide sharing. TCRdb provides this immuneACCESS table in a form limited to in-frame rearrangements. Some clones are lacking; in checked studies, under half of them reflect an unresolved V gene, and why the rest are absent is not known. V and J calls and clone size are copied from that table; D and trimming were computed from the DNA. Here the sample has some 150,000 clones; roughly 60% occur a single time. The leading ten clones occupy 2% to 3% of the sample.

The CDR3 runs 14 residues from the cysteine to the phenylalanine. Only the CDR3 DNA stays, 42 bases, in frame from base 1. CDR1 and CDR2, per the germline V gene, are MNHEY and SVGAGI. V trim: 4 bases; J trim: 0 bases; unmatched bases: 3. The cohort consisted of 600 or so healthy bone marrow donors. At the time of sampling, all cohort members were nominally healthy, though unrecorded immune exposures were likely present. The donor tested CMV seronegative, placing the donor among the roughly 350 seronegative members of the cohort. A peripheral blood sample was collected from each donor, and TCR beta sequencing was performed on peripheral blood mononuclear cells. Genomic DNA extraction from the blood cell samples was performed with the Qiagen DNeasy Blood Extraction Kit. On the study overall, not on this receptor specifically: CMV serostatus was the only immune exposure information available for the cohort. The 87-base-pair reads could not distinguish some IMGT-functional V segments, including TRBV6-2 and TRBV6-3, so those segments were excluded. Linkage disequilibrium might explain the correlated functional status among segregating V segments, but an unknown experimental factor could not be excluded. In a later analysis, about 17,000 TCR beta sequences were associated with specific HLA alleles at a false discovery rate of 0.05. Broadly in line with IMGT annotations, most TCR beta V segments showed up in productive rearrangements about 87% or about 30% of the time in an earlier analysis of 587 of the donors. A total of fewer than 200 TCR beta chains were listed by the study as associated with cytomegalovirus. An association between a missense DCLRE1C variant and V-gene and J-gene trimming of TCR beta chains was found in a later genetic analysis and replicated in an independent cohort. The classifier was reported to diagnose cytomegalovirus status with high specificity and sensitivity in both the original and validation cohorts. In a later genetic analysis, fewer N-insertions in productive TCRs were reported among donors in an Asian-associated ancestry cluster than the 666-donor mean. Only TCR beta chains were sequenced in this cohort, and the absence of alpha or paired-chain data limited detectable features. A few of the identified cytomegalovirus-associated TCR beta chains were confirmed in vitro to be specific for cytomegalovirus antigens. Compared with equally common non-associated chains, HLA-associated TCR beta chains in a later analysis were more clonally expanded and had lower generation probabilities. Most CMV-associated TCR beta chains appeared to be HLA-restricted in a later analysis, and the HLA associations seemed to be driven largely by CMV exposure. A cluster of highly shared sequence variants was judged likely to represent a technical artifact of the sequencing pipeline. Roughly uniform sequencing depth across donors was assumed in presence/absence analyses, although this assumption may not hold. Across donors, most TCR sequences were observed very rarely, whereas some public TCRs were present in many individuals. A further reported finding was that TCR beta sequences accurately predicted the HLA-A and HLA-B alleles for most subjects in the first cohort. Because HLA typing was unavailable for some donors at each locus, only the typed subset was used in association tests. Because counts were too low, roughly 16 rarely observed V segments, including chromosome 9 orphons, were left out of the earlier analysis of some 640 of the donors. Assigning TCR associations to individual alleles was difficult when HLA alleles, especially DR and DQ, strongly co-occurred. According to a later analysis, TCR association rates differed among HLA loci, with DRB1 alleles showing the most associated TCRs and HLA-C alleles showing the fewest. Several of the top co-occurrence clusters appeared to be linked to parvovirus B19, influenza, CMV and Epstein-Barr virus, according to a later analysis. It was suggested by the authors that the approach could potentially be generalized to other disease states and immunological phenotypes.

This clone was counted only a few times. There is no known antigen for this receptor. No base qualities exist here, and no much larger clone lies one base off it. This clonotype originated in a woman aged 40-49 years in good health and CMV-seronegative. The sample consisted of PBMCs. The chain is made from TRBV6-5 and TRBJ2-7, with 7 bases in between that match TRBD1. At the DNA level, the sequence is TGTGCCAGCAGTTTACAGGGGATCTCCTACGAGCAGTACTTC. The resulting protein is CASSLQGISYEQYF.